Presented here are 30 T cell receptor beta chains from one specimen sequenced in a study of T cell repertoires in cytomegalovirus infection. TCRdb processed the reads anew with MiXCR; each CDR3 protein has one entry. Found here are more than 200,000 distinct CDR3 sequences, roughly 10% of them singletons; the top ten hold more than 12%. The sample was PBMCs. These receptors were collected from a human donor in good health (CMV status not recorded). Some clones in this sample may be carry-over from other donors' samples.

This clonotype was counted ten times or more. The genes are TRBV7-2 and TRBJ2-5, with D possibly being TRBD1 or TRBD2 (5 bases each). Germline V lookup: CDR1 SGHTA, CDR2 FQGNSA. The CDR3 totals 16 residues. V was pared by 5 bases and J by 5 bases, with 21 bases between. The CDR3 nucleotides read TGTGCCAGCAGCATTAGTCGGGGCCTACTCCTTGAGACCCAGTACTTC. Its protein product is CASSISRGLLLETQYF.

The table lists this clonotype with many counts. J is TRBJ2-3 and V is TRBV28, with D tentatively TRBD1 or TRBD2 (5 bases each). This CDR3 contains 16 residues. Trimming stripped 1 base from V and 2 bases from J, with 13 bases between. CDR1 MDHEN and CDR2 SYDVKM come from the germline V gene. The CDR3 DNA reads TGTGCCAGCAGTTTATACCGGGACCGGATCACAGATACGCAGTATTTT. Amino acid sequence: CASSLYRDRITDTQYF.

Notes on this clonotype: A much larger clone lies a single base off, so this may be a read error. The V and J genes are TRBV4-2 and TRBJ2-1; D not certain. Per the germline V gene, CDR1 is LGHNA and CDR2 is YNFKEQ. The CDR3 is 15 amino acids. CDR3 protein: CANSQDLSSNNEQFF. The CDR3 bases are TGTGCCAACAGCCAAGATCTCAGCAGCAACAATGAGCAGTTCTTC.

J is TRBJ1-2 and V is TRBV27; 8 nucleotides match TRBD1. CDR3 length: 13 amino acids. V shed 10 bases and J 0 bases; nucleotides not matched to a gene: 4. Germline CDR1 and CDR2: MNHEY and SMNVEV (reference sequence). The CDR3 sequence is CATKQGANYGYTF. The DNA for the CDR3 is TGTGCCACCAAACAGGGGGCTAACTATGGCTACACCTTC.

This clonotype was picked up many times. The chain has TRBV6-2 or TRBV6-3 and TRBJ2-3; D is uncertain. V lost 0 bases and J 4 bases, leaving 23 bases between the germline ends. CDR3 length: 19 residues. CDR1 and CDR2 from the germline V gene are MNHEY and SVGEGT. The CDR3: CASSYSLDAAGRGADTQYF. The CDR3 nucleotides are TGTGCCAGCAGTTACTCGTTGGATGCGGCAGGTCGAGGCGCAGATACGCAGTATTTT.

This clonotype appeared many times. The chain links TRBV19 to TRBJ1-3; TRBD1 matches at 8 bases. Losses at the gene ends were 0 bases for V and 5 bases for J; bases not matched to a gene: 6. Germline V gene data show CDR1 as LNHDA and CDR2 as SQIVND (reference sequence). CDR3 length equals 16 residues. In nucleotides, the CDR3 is TGTGCCAGTAGTATAGATTCCGGACAGGGACGAAACACCATATATTTT. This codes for CASSIDSGQGRNTIYF.

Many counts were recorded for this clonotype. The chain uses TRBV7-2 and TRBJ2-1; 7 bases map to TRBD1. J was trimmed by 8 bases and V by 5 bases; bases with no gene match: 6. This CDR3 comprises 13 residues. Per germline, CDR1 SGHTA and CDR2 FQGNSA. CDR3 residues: CASSLNRGDEQFF. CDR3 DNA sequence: TGTGCCAGCAGCCTAAACAGGGGCGATGAGCAGTTCTTC.

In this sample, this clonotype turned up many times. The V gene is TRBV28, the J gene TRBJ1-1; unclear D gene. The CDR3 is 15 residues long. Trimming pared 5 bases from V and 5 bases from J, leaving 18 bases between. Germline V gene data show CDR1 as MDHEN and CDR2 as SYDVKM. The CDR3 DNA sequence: TGTGCCAGCAGTCCGTTGATCGGAGATAAAACTGAAGCTTTCTTT. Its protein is CASSPLIGDKTEAFF. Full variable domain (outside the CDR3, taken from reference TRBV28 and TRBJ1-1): DVKVTQSSRYLVKRTGEKVFLECVQDMDHENMFWYRQDPGLGLRLIYFSYDVKMKEKGDIPEGYSVSREKKERFSLILESASTNQTSMYLCASSPLIGDKTEAFFGQGTRLTVV.

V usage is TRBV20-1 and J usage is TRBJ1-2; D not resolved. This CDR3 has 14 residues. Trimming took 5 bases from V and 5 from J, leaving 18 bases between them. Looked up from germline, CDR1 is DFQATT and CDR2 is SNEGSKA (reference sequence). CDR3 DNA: TGCAGTGCTGGGCTCAACACCCTCGGTTATGGCTACACCTTC. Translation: CSAGLNTLGYGYTF.

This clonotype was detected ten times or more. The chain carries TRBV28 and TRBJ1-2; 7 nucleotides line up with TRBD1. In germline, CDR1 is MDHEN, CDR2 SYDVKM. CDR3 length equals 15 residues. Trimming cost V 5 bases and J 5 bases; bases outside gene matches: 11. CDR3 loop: CASSTRDSHIYGYTF. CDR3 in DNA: TGTGCCAGCAGTACGAGGGACAGCCACATTTATGGCTACACCTTC.

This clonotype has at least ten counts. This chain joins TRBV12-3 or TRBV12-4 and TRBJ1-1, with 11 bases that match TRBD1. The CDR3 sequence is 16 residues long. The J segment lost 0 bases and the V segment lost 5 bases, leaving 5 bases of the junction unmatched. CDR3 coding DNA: TGTGCCAGCAGTCTGGACAGGGGGCCGGTGAACACTGAAGCTTTCTTT. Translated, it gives CASSLDRGPVNTEAFF.

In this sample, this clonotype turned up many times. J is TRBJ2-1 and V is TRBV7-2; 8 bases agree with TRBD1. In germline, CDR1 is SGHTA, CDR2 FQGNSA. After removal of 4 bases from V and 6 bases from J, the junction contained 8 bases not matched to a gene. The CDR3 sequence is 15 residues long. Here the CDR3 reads CASSWGTGGGNEQFF. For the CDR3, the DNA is TGTGCCAGCAGCTGGGGTACAGGGGGAGGCAATGAGCAGTTCTTC.

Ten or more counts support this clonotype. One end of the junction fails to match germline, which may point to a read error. The CDR3 here is CASSTGTGMKTEAFF. CDR3 bases: TGTGCCAGCAGCACCGGGACAGGGATGAAAACTGAAGCTTTCTTT. This chain connects TRBV7-2 to TRBJ1-1, with 9 bases fitting TRBD1. This CDR3 is 15 amino acids long. From germline, CDR1 is SGHTA and CDR2 FQGNSA.

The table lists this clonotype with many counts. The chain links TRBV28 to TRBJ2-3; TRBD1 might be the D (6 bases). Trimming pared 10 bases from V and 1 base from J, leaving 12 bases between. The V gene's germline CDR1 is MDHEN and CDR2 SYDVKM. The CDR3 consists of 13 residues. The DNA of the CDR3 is TGTGCCATTGAGACAGGAGGCACAGATACGCAGTATTTT. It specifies CAIETGGTDTQYF.

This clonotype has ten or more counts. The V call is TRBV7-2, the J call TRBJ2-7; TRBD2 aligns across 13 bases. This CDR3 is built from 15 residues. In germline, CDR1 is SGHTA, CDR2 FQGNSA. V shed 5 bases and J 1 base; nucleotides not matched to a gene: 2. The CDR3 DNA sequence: TGTGCCAGCAGCAGGACTAGCGGGGGATCCTACGAGCAGTACTTC. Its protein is CASSRTSGGSYEQYF.

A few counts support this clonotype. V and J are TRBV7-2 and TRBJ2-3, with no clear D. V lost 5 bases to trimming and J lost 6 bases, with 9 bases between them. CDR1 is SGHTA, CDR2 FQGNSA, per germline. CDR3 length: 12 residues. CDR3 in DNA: TGTGCCAGCAGCGTCAATGTGGATACGCAGTATTTT. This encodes CASSVNVDTQYF.

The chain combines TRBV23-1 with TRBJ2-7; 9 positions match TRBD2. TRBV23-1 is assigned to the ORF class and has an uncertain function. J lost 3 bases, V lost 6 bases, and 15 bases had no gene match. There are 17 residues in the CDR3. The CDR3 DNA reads TGCGCCAGCAGCCTCGAGGGGCTAGCGGGGAGCATCTACGAGCAGTACTTC. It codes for CASSLEGLAGSIYEQYF.

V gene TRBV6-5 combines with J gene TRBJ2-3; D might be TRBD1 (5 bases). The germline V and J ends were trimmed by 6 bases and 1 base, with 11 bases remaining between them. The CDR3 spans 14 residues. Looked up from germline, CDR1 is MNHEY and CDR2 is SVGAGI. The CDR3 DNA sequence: TGTGCCAGCAGAAGGGGTGGTGGCACAGATACGCAGTATTTT. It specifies CASRRGGGTDTQYF.

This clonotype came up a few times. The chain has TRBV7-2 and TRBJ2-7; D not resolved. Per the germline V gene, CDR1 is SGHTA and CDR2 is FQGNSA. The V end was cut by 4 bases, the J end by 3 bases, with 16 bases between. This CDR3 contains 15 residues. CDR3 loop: CASSWEARFGYEQYF. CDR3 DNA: TGTGCCAGCAGCTGGGAAGCCCGTTTTGGCTACGAGCAGTACTTC.

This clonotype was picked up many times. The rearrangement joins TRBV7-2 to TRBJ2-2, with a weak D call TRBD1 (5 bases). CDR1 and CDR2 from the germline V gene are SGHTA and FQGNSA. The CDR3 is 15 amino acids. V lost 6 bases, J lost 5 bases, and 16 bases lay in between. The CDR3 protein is CASRVIGRVTGELFF. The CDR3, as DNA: TGTGCCAGCAGGGTAATAGGCAGGGTTACCGGGGAGCTGTTTTTT.

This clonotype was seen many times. The CDR3 DNA follows: TGTGCCAGCAGTTACTCGACCAGGATAGTAAACTACGAGCAGTACTTC. The encoded protein is CASSYSTRIVNYEQYF. This sequence joins TRBV6-2 or TRBV6-3 and TRBJ2-7; D ambiguous. V was trimmed by 0 bases and J by 3 bases, leaving 15 bases between them. The CDR3 runs to 16 residues. Germline V CDR1 and CDR2: MNHEY, SVGEGT.

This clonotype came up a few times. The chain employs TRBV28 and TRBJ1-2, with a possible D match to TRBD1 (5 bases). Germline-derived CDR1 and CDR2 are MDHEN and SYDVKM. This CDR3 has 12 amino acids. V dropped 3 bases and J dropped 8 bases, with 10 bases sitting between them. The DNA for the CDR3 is TGTGCCAGCAGTTTGGGGACTGGCGGCTACACCTTC. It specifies CASSLGTGGYTF.

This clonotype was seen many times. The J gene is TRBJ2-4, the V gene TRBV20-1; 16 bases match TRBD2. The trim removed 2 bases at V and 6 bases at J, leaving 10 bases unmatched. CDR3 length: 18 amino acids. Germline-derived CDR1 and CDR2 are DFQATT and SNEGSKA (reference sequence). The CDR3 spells CSARSPGTSGRAANIQYF. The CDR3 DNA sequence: TGCAGTGCTAGATCCCCCGGGACTAGCGGGAGGGCGGCAAACATTCAGTACTTC.

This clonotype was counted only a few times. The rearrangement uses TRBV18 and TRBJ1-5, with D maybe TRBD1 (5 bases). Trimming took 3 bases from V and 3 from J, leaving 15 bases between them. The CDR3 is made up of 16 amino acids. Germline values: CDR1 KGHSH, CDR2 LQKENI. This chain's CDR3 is CASSPSRGGDNQPQHF. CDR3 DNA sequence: TGTGCCAGCTCACCTTCCCGGGGAGGGGACAATCAGCCCCAGCATTTT.

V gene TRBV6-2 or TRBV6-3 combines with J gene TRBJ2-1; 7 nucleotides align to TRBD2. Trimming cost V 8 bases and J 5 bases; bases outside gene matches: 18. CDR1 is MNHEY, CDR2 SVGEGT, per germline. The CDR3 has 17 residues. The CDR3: CASALLAGLGSDNEQFF. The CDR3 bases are TGTGCCAGCGCTCTACTCGCCGGACTAGGATCCGACAATGAGCAGTTCTTC.

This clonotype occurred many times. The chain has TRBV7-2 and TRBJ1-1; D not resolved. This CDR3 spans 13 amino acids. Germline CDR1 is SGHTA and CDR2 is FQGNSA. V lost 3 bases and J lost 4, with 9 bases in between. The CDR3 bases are TGTGCCAGCAGCTTCCCGGAGGGCACTGAAGCTTTCTTT. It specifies CASSFPEGTEAFF.

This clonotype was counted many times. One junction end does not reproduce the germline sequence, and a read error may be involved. The CDR3 spells CASSLGAETGGRAF. The CDR3 bases are TGTGCCAGCAGCTTAGGGGCGGAAACAGGGGGCCGCGCCTTC. This rearrangement joins TRBV7-9 to TRBJ1-2, with 9 bases that match TRBD1. The CDR3 length is 14 residues. CDR1 is SEHNR, CDR2 FQNEAQ, per germline (reference sequence).

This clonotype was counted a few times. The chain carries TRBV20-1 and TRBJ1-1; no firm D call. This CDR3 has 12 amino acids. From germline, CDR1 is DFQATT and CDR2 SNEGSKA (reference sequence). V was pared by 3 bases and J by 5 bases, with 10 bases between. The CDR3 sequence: CSASQWETEAFF. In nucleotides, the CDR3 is TGCAGTGCTAGTCAGTGGGAGACTGAAGCTTTCTTT.

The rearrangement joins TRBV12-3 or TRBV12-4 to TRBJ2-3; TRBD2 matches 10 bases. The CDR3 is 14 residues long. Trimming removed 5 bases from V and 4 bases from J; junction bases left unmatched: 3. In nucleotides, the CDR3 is TGTGCCAGCAGTCATAGCGGGGGGTCAGATACGCAGTATTTT. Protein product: CASSHSGGSDTQYF.

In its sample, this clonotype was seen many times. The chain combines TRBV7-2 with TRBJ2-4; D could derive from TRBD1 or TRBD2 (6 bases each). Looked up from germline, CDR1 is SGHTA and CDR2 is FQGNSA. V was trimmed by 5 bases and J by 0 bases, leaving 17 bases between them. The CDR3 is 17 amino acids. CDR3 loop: CASSLTGGPLAKNIQYF. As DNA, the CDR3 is TGTGCCAGCAGCCTCACTGGGGGGCCACTAGCCAAAAACATTCAGTACTTC.